Listed below are T cell receptor beta chains from one sample, sequenced in a study of T cell repertoires in cytomegalovirus infection. TCRdb analysed the reads with MiXCR anew, one entry per CDR3 protein. The sample carries a few hundred thousand distinct CDR3 sequences, 22% recorded once. Sequences were obtained from CD8+ T cells from PBMCs. These receptor sequences come from a human donor in good health (CMV status not recorded). Some clones in this sample may be carry-over from other donors' samples. Each CDR3 is given with its conserved first and last residue. A D gene is named only where the DNA matches it firmly. Size is omitted from some rows. Given values are once, few, many or a class for expanded clones.

clone_size: few
v_call: TRBV12-3/TRBV12-4
d_call: NA
j_call: TRBJ2-7
cdr3_nt: TGTGCCAGCGGGGAAAGCTTCTACGAGCAGTACTTC
cdr3_aa: CASGESFYEQYF

clone_size: many
v_call: TRBV7-9
d_call: NA
j_call: TRBJ2-1
cdr3_nt: TGTGCCAGCAGCACAGGACAGTACAATGAGCAGTTCTTC
cdr3_aa: CASSTGQYNEQFF

clone_size: NA
v_call: TRBV11-1
d_call: NA
j_call: TRBJ2-5
cdr3_nt: TGTGCCAGCAGCCACGAGCGGAACCAAGAGACCCAGTACTTC
cdr3_aa: CASSHERNQETQYF

clone_size: many
v_call: TRBV28
d_call: NA
j_call: TRBJ1-3
cdr3_nt: TGTGCCAGCAGTTTCCTGAGGTCCGCTCTTAACTCTGGAAACACCATATATTTT
cdr3_aa: CASSFLRSALNSGNTIYF

clone_size: few
v_call: TRBV12-3/TRBV12-4
d_call: NA
j_call: TRBJ1-5
cdr3_nt: TGTGCCAGCAGTTCAAACAGGGCCAATCAGCCCCAGCATTTT
cdr3_aa: CASSSNRANQPQHF

clone_size: NA
v_call: TRBV9
d_call: NA
j_call: TRBJ2-1
cdr3_nt: TGTGCCAGCAGCCCTACTGACTCCAACAATGAGCAGTTCTTC
cdr3_aa: CASSPTDSNNEQFF

clone_size: NA
v_call: TRBV7-9
d_call: NA
j_call: TRBJ2-1
cdr3_nt: TGTGCCAGCAGCTACGGACTCGCTATAGGCAATGAGCAGTTCTTC
cdr3_aa: CASSYGLAIGNEQFF

clone_size: NA
v_call: TRBV14
d_call: NA
j_call: TRBJ2-2
cdr3_nt: TGTGCCAGCAGCCAAAGAGGGGGGGACACCGGGGAGCTGTTTTTT
cdr3_aa: CASSQRGGDTGELFF

clone_size: NA
v_call: TRBV2
d_call: NA
j_call: TRBJ1-1
cdr3_nt: TGTGCCAGCAGACCCAGACACCCCGAAGCTTTCTTT
cdr3_aa: CASRPRHPEAFF

clone_size: NA
v_call: TRBV27
d_call: NA
j_call: TRBJ2-1
cdr3_nt: TGTGCCACCGCCTGGACCCACGACTATTACAATGAGCAGTTCTTC
cdr3_aa: CATAWTHDYYNEQFF

clone_size: NA
v_call: TRBV27
d_call: TRBD2
j_call: TRBJ2-5
cdr3_nt: TGTGCCAGCAGTTCCCCGTTTATAGCGGGGTCGAAGACCCAGTACTTC
cdr3_aa: CASSSPFIAGSKTQYF

clone_size: few
v_call: TRBV7-8
d_call: NA
j_call: TRBJ2-1
cdr3_nt: TGTGCCAGCAGCCACTGGCGTGAAACTAGCATAGCCAATGAGCAGTTCTTC
cdr3_aa: CASSHWRETSIANEQFF

clone_size: few
v_call: TRBV6-1
d_call: TRBD1
j_call: TRBJ1-2
cdr3_nt: TGTGCCAGCGTGCGGACAGGGGGCGGTGAAGGCTACACCTTC
cdr3_aa: CASVRTGGGEGYTF

clone_size: NA
v_call: TRBV19
d_call: TRBD1
j_call: TRBJ1-2
cdr3_nt: TGTGCCAGTAGCGCCGGGACAGGACCTAACTATGGCTACACCTTC
cdr3_aa: CASSAGTGPNYGYTF

clone_size: many
v_call: TRBV7-2
d_call: NA
j_call: TRBJ2-5
cdr3_nt: TGTGCCAGCAGGCCCCAGGGTATCGCGGAGAAGGGTCCTTACTTC
cdr3_aa: CASRPQGIAEKGPYF

clone_size: NA
v_call: TRBV27
d_call: NA
j_call: TRBJ1-1
cdr3_nt: TGTGCCAGCAGTTTATTAGCAGCGAACACTGAAGCTTTCTTT
cdr3_aa: CASSLLAANTEAFF

clone_size: NA
v_call: TRBV20-1
d_call: NA
j_call: TRBJ2-1
cdr3_nt: TGCAGTGCTATAGGGCTCTTGAGCTCCTACAATGAGCAGTTCTTC
cdr3_aa: CSAIGLLSSYNEQFF

clone_size: NA
v_call: TRBV2
d_call: TRBD1
j_call: TRBJ1-2
cdr3_nt: TGTGCCAGCACCCGAAGGGAGGGGACAGGTAGCGGCTACACCTTC
cdr3_aa: CASTRREGTGSGYTF

clone_size: NA
v_call: TRBV6-5
d_call: NA
j_call: TRBJ1-4
cdr3_nt: TGTGCCAGCAGTTACAGAGATCCTAACCGGTTTAATGAAAAACTGTTTTTT
cdr3_aa: CASSYRDPNRFNEKLFF

clone_size: many
v_call: TRBV20-1
d_call: NA
j_call: TRBJ1-2
cdr3_nt: TGCAGTGCTAGAGAGCCGGCAAACTATGGCTACACCTTC
cdr3_aa: CSAREPANYGYTF

clone_size: few
v_call: TRBV11-2
d_call: NA
j_call: TRBJ2-1
cdr3_nt: TGTGCCAGCAGTTTTTTTGAGACTGGCGAGTCGGTGCAGTTCTTC
cdr3_aa: CASSFFETGESVQFF

clone_size: NA
v_call: TRBV28
d_call: NA
j_call: TRBJ2-7
cdr3_nt: TGTGCCAGCAGACATCTAGCCTACGAGCAGTACTTC
cdr3_aa: CASRHLAYEQYF

clone_size: once
v_call: TRBV5-6
d_call: TRBD2
j_call: TRBJ2-3
cdr3_nt: TGTGCCAGCAGCTGGGGACTAGCGGGGGGGTTCACAGATACGCAGTATTTT
cdr3_aa: CASSWGLAGGFTDTQYF

clone_size: few
v_call: TRBV20-1
d_call: TRBD1
j_call: TRBJ2-5
cdr3_nt: TGCAGTGCTAACCCCTTAGAGACAGGGCCGCAAGAGACCCAGTACTTC
cdr3_aa: CSANPLETGPQETQYF

clone_size: few
v_call: TRBV15
d_call: TRBD1
j_call: TRBJ1-1
cdr3_nt: TGTGCCACCAGCAGACCCGGGGACAGGGGGCGTAGTGAAGCTTTCTTT
cdr3_aa: CATSRPGDRGRSEAFF

clone_size: few
v_call: TRBV7-2
d_call: NA
j_call: TRBJ2-7
cdr3_nt: TGTGCCAGCAGCCTATGGAGGGTGGACGAGCAGTACTTC
cdr3_aa: CASSLWRVDEQYF

clone_size: NA
v_call: TRBV19
d_call: NA
j_call: TRBJ2-1
cdr3_nt: TGTGCCAGTAGTAATGGTGGTTACAATGAGCAGTTCTTC
cdr3_aa: CASSNGGYNEQFF

clone_size: few
v_call: TRBV27
d_call: TRBD1
j_call: TRBJ2-1
cdr3_nt: TGTGCCAGCACTCCCGGGACAGGGGGAAATGAGCAGTTCTTC
cdr3_aa: CASTPGTGGNEQFF

clone_size: NA
v_call: TRBV10-3
d_call: TRBD1
j_call: TRBJ1-2
cdr3_nt: TGTGCCATCAGTGACTGGGCGGGACAGACCTATGGCTACACCTTC
cdr3_aa: CAISDWAGQTYGYTF

clone_size: NA
v_call: TRBV29-1
d_call: TRBD1
j_call: TRBJ2-7
cdr3_nt: TGCAGCGTTGAAGACCCCGACAGGGCGAACTACGAGCAGTACTTC
cdr3_aa: CSVEDPDRANYEQYF

clone_size: many
v_call: TRBV12-3/TRBV12-4
d_call: TRBD2
j_call: TRBJ2-1
cdr3_nt: TGTGCCAGCAGCCCCCTAGCGGGGGGGCCTAATGAGCAGTTCTTC
cdr3_aa: CASSPLAGGPNEQFF

clone_size: few
v_call: TRBV27
d_call: TRBD1
j_call: TRBJ2-1
cdr3_nt: TGTGCCAGCAGCCTGACAGGGGGCGCGGGGCAGTTCTTC
cdr3_aa: CASSLTGGAGQFF

clone_size: NA
v_call: TRBV18
d_call: NA
j_call: TRBJ2-7
cdr3_nt: TGTGCCAGCTCACCATCCGGACCAGGACAGTTGGCCTACGAGCAGTACTTC
cdr3_aa: CASSPSGPGQLAYEQYF

clone_size: NA
v_call: TRBV5-1
d_call: NA
j_call: TRBJ1-2
cdr3_nt: TGCGCCAGCAGCCGTTATTTCGGGGACACTAACTATGGCTACACCTTC
cdr3_aa: CASSRYFGDTNYGYTF

clone_size: NA
v_call: TRBV28
d_call: NA
j_call: TRBJ2-7
cdr3_nt: TGTGCCAGCAGTTTAGGCGACAGCCTCGCCTACGAGCAGTACTTC
cdr3_aa: CASSLGDSLAYEQYF

clone_size: NA
v_call: TRBV28
d_call: NA
j_call: TRBJ2-7
cdr3_nt: TGTGCCAGCGGGGGAACAGTATCCTACGAGCAGTACTTC
cdr3_aa: CASGGTVSYEQYF

clone_size: NA
v_call: TRBV4-1
d_call: NA
j_call: TRBJ2-3
cdr3_nt: TGCGCCAGCAGCCAGGCCGGGGGAACTACGCAGTATTTT
cdr3_aa: CASSQAGGTTQYF

clone_size: NA
v_call: TRBV10-3
d_call: TRBD2
j_call: TRBJ2-3
cdr3_nt: TGTGCCATCAGTGACACTAGCGGGGGGGCAGGCACAGATACGCAGTATTTT
cdr3_aa: CAISDTSGGAGTDTQYF

clone_size: NA
v_call: TRBV10-3
d_call: NA
j_call: TRBJ1-1
cdr3_nt: TGTGCCAGCCTAAAGGGATACTCGGACACTGAAGCTTTCTTT
cdr3_aa: CASLKGYSDTEAFF

clone_size: NA
v_call: TRBV27
d_call: NA
j_call: TRBJ2-2
cdr3_nt: TGTGCCAGCAGTTTATGGGCGGAGGCCGGGGAGCTGTTTTTT
cdr3_aa: CASSLWAEAGELFF

clone_size: few
v_call: TRBV7-8
d_call: NA
j_call: TRBJ1-2
cdr3_nt: TGTGCCAGCAGCTTCTTGGGGACGGTCAACTATGGCTACACCTTC
cdr3_aa: CASSFLGTVNYGYTF

clone_size: few
v_call: TRBV11-2
d_call: NA
j_call: TRBJ1-1
cdr3_nt: TGTGCCAGATCCGTTACCAGCGGCACTGAAGCTTTCTTT
cdr3_aa: CARSVTSGTEAFF